What follows are 26 T cell receptor beta chains derived from one specimen sequenced in a study of blood T cell repertoires in COVID-19 (dated by TCRdb to the early 2020s). Library creation used the immunoSEQ multiplex PCR assay. In its TCRdb copy, this immuneACCESS table keeps in-frame sequences only and misses some clones. Where compared with another copy, unresolved V genes explain less than half of these, and the others have no known cause. Within this sample are 100,000 to 150,000 clones, with around 86% of them counted one time only. About an eighth of the sample belongs to the ten largest clones. The sequenced sample consisted of peripheral blood. Receptor source: a woman aged 70-85 years with COVID-19, enrolled during active disease.

The chain carries TRBV19 and TRBJ2-1, with D tentatively TRBD1 (7 bases). Germline CDR1 and CDR2: LNHDA and SQIVND (reference sequence). The CDR3 is made up of 14 amino acids. V was shortened by 4 bases and J by 7 bases, with 14 bases between the two germline ends. CDR3 sequence (DNA): TGTGCCAGTAGTACCCCGACAGGGAGGAATGAGCAGTTCTTC. The encoded protein is CASSTPTGRNEQFF. The variable domain in full, with the rest retrieved from reference TRBV19 and TRBJ2-1, is DGGITQSPKYLFRKEGQNVTLSCEQNLNHDAMYWYRQDPGQGLRLIYYSQIVNDFQKGDIAEGYSVSREKKESFPLTVTSAQKNPTAFYLCASSTPTGRNEQFFGPGTRLTVL.

This sequence joins TRBV6-1 and TRBJ1-5, with D possibly TRBD1 on 6 matching bases. Between the trimmed V and J ends, which lost 2 bases and 0 bases, there was a span of 8 bases. This CDR3 is built from 15 residues. Germline lookup yields CDR1 MNHNS and CDR2 SASEGT. CDR3 sequence reads: CASSEQGRSNQPQHF. Here the CDR3 DNA reads TGTGCCAGCAGTGAACAGGGGCGTAGCAATCAGCCCCAGCATTTT.

This clone was found once. The chain links TRBV15 to TRBJ2-3; TRBD2 is a possible D gene (5 bases). Trimming stripped 3 bases from V and 4 bases from J, with 14 bases between. Germline lookup yields CDR1 LNHNV and CDR2 YYDKDF (reference sequence). The CDR3 totals 15 residues. The CDR3 sequence: CATSRRGSGADTQYF. The CDR3 coding sequence is TGTGCCACCAGCAGGCGAGGCTCCGGGGCAGATACGCAGTATTTT.

CDR3 in DNA: TGTGCCAGCAGTTTACAGGGGGCCGGGGAGCTGTTTTTT. This translates into CASSLQGAGELFF. The chain is built from TRBV6-2 or TRBV6-3 and TRBJ2-2; 8 bases are a match to TRBD1. V dropped 4 bases and J dropped 6; count of bases not matched to a gene: 1. In germline, CDR1 is MNHEY, CDR2 SVGEGT. The CDR3 has 13 residues.

The V gene is TRBV2, the J gene TRBJ1-2; TRBD1 is a possible D gene (6 bases). This CDR3 region has 14 residues. Germline V CDR1 and CDR2: SNHLY, FYNNEI. Deletions cut 3 bases from V and 7 bases from J, with 15 bases between. The CDR3 loop reads CASSDQQGLGGYTF. For the CDR3, the DNA is TGTGCCAGCAGTGACCAACAGGGATTGGGTGGCTACACCTTC.

The chain couples TRBV28 to TRBJ1-3; tentatively, D is TRBD1 (6 bases). Germline-derived CDR1 and CDR2 are MDHEN and SYDVKM. CDR3 length equals 13 residues. With 6 bases removed from V and 5 bases from J, the gap between germline ends came to 11 bases. The CDR3 region is CASRGQNRNTIYF. The CDR3 DNA follows: TGTGCCAGCAGAGGACAGAACAGAAACACCATATATTTT.

The chain joins TRBV15 to TRBJ2-5; 14 nucleotides match TRBD2. The CDR3 length is 16 residues. CDR1 is LNHNV and CDR2 is YYDKDF in the germline V gene (reference sequence). After removal of 1 base from V and 3 bases from J, the junction contained 1 base not matched to a gene. CDR3 DNA sequence: TGTGCCACCAGCAGAGGGACTAGCGGGGGGAAAGAGACCCAGTACTTC. This codes for CATSRGTSGGKETQYF.

This chain joins TRBV19 and TRBJ1-2; D is undetermined. The CDR3 is made up of 14 amino acids. The germline CDR1 and CDR2 sequences are LNHDA and SQIVND (reference sequence). With 5 bases removed from V and 4 bases from J, the gap between germline ends came to 14 bases. The CDR3 reads CASSSGLRSYGYTF. The CDR3 DNA reads TGTGCCAGTAGTTCTGGGCTCCGAAGCTATGGCTACACCTTC.

The J gene is TRBJ1-1, the V gene TRBV6-6; 8 positions match TRBD1. V lost 8 bases, J lost 0 bases, and 8 bases stayed unmatched. Germline V gene data show CDR1 as MNHNY and CDR2 as SVGAGI (reference sequence). The CDR3 has 15 amino acids. The CDR3 region has the DNA TGTGCCAGCCTCCAGAACAGGGGGATGAACACTGAAGCTTTCTTT. It yields the protein CASLQNRGMNTEAFF.

The chain recombines TRBV3-1 (or the pseudogene TRBV3-2) with TRBJ1-1; D uncertain. V was pared by 2 bases and J by 1 base, with 8 bases between. This CDR3 spans 14 amino acids. The germline V gene has CDR1 LGHDT and CDR2 YNNKEL (reference sequence). CDR3 residues: CASSQSSQNTEAFF. In DNA form, the CDR3 reads TGTGCCAGCAGCCAAAGCTCTCAGAACACTGAAGCTTTCTTT.

The chain joins TRBV2 to TRBJ2-2, with D possibly matching TRBD2 (6 bases). V was clipped by 8 bases and J by 6 bases, with 13 bases between them. The germline V gene encodes CDR1 SNHLY and CDR2 FYNNEI. This CDR3 is 13 amino acids long. This chain's CDR3 is CASGGDPPGELFF. The CDR3 DNA sequence: TGTGCCAGCGGCGGGGATCCACCCGGGGAGCTGTTTTTT.

The chain uses TRBV7-8 and TRBJ1-5; the match to TRBD1 covers 9 bases. V dropped 0 bases and J dropped 6; count of bases not matched to a gene: 6. Per germline, CDR1 SGHVS and CDR2 FQNEAQ. The CDR3 sequence is 16 residues long. CDR3 bases: TGTGCCAGCAGCTTAGCCGGACAGGGGTACGGTCAGCCCCAGCATTTT. Amino acids: CASSLAGQGYGQPQHF.

The chain joins TRBV14 to TRBJ2-3; tentative D call: TRBD1 (5 bases). The V and J ends lost 4 bases and 2 bases respectively, with 16 bases between them. The CDR3 contains 16 residues. Per the germline V gene, CDR1 is SGHDN and CDR2 is FVKESK. CDR3 DNA: TGTGCCAGCAGCCGCAAAGGGGCGGCTCTCACAGATACGCAGTATTTT. Residues: CASSRKGAALTDTQYF. The whole variable domain, remainder taken from reference TRBV14 and TRBJ2-3, is EAGVTQFPSHSVIEKGQTVTLRCDPISGHDNLYWYRRVMGKEIKFLLHFVKESKQDESGMPNNRFLAERTGGTYSTLKVQPAELEDSGVYFCASSRKGAALTDTQYFGPGTRLTVL.

The CDR3 coding sequence is TGTGCCAGTAGTCGACTAGCTCTGGCCAATGAGCAGTTCTTC. It is translated as CASSRLALANEQFF. The rearrangement links TRBV19 to TRBJ2-1; 7 positions match TRBD2. Germline CDR1 LNHDA, CDR2 SQIVND (reference sequence). V was pared by 5 bases and J by 6 bases, with 7 bases of the junction left unmatched. The CDR3 sequence is 14 residues long. The entire variable domain, with the rest obtained from reference TRBV19 and TRBJ2-1, is as follows: DGGITQSPKYLFRKEGQNVTLSCEQNLNHDAMYWYRQDPGQGLRLIYYSQIVNDFQKGDIAEGYSVSREKKESFPLTVTSAQKNPTAFYLCASSRLALANEQFFGPGTRLTVL.

The rearrangement uses TRBV5-1 and TRBJ2-1; 11 bases are a match to TRBD2. This CDR3 is 15 amino acids long. With V trimmed by 5 bases and J by 6 bases, 7 bases remained unmatched. Germline CDR1 reads SGHRS; CDR2 reads YFSETQ. The CDR3, as DNA: TGCGCCAGCAGATATAGCGGGGGGGCCCCCAATGAGCAGTTCTTC. The encoded protein is CASRYSGGAPNEQFF.

This chain connects TRBV29-1 to TRBJ1-2; TRBD1 is a possible D gene (6 bases). The germline V gene encodes CDR1 SQVTM and CDR2 ANQGSEA. V gave up 7 bases and J gave up 4 bases, with 19 bases separating them. This CDR3 contains 14 residues. CDR3: CSARPGGYSYGYTF. The CDR3 nucleotides read TGCAGCGCACGACCTGGGGGCTACAGCTATGGCTACACCTTC.

This clone was counted only a few times. V and J are TRBV5-5 and TRBJ1-6; possible D gene TRBD1, 6 bases. In germline, CDR1 is SGHKS, CDR2 YYEKEE (reference sequence). The CDR3 runs 16 residues. The ends were cut back, 3 bases at V and 8 bases at J, with 18 bases in the middle. CDR3 coding DNA: TGTGCCAGCAGCTCACACATCAATTCAGGGGATTCACCCCTCCACTTT. Protein product: CASSSHINSGDSPLHF.

The chain employs TRBV5-4 and TRBJ1-2; 8 positions match TRBD1. The CDR3 contains 16 residues. After removal of 0 bases from V and 1 base from J, the junction contained 5 bases not matched to a gene. Germline CDR1 reads SGHNT; CDR2 reads YYREEE (reference sequence). CDR3 protein: CASSLAGQGVNYGYTF. CDR3 nucleotide sequence: TGTGCCAGCAGCTTGGCCGGACAGGGAGTTAACTATGGCTACACCTTC.

The CDR3 spells CASSDPGSGNTIYF. In DNA, the CDR3 is TGTGCCAGCAGTGATCCGGGATCCGGAAACACCATATATTTT. V and J are TRBV25-1 and TRBJ1-3; D is unclear. This CDR3 is 14 amino acids long. CDR1 and CDR2 (germline): MGHDK, SYGVNS. Trimming stripped 3 bases from V and 4 bases from J, with 10 bases between.

This chain uses TRBV5-1 with TRBJ1-5, with D possibly being TRBD1 (6 bases). Germline values: CDR1 SGHRS, CDR2 YFSETQ. This CDR3 comprises 14 residues. Trimming took off 5 bases at V and 1 base at J, with 10 bases between the two ends. CDR3 sequence: CASSPGQSNQPQHF. CDR3 coding DNA: TGCGCCAGCAGTCCCGGACAGAGCAATCAGCCCCAGCATTTT.

In its sample, this clone was seen a few times. This chain uses TRBV6-2 or TRBV6-3 with TRBJ1-5, with 8 bases lining up with TRBD1. The CDR3 has 16 amino acids. CDR1 MNHEY and CDR2 SVGEGT come from the germline V gene. Trimming cost V 5 bases and J 0 bases; bases outside gene matches: 6. CDR3: CASSLRQGNSNQPQHF. The CDR3 region has the DNA TGTGCCAGCAGTCTCCGACAGGGGAATAGCAATCAGCCCCAGCATTTT.

This clone has just one count. This rearrangement joins TRBV28 to TRBJ2-1; D is perhaps TRBD2 (6 bases). The germline V gene encodes CDR1 MDHEN and CDR2 SYDVKM. The CDR3 covers 12 residues. Between the trimmed V and J ends, which lost 11 bases and 5 bases, there was a span of 13 bases. The CDR3 region is CAAGGGDNEQFF. CDR3 DNA: TGTGCCGCAGGTGGCGGGGACAATGAGCAGTTCTTC.

This sequence joins TRBV28 and TRBJ2-7; 8 positions agree with TRBD1. With V trimmed by 6 bases and J by 2 bases, 6 bases remained unmatched. Germline loops: CDR1 MDHEN, CDR2 SYDVKM. This CDR3 has 14 amino acids. The CDR3 sequence: CASRLDRGPYEQYF. The CDR3 DNA reads TGTGCCAGCAGACTCGACAGGGGTCCCTACGAGCAGTACTTC.

V usage is TRBV4-1 and J usage is TRBJ2-5; D remains ambiguous. The CDR3 is 15 residues long. The ends were cut back, 1 base at V and 2 bases at J, with 11 bases in the middle. CDR1 MGHRA and CDR2 YSYEKL come from the germline V gene. The CDR3 spells CASSQGSREQETQYF. DNA of the CDR3: TGCGCCAGCAGCCAAGGTAGCCGTGAACAAGAGACCCAGTACTTC.

V is TRBV5-1 and J is TRBJ2-1; TRBD1 is a possible D gene (6 bases). CDR3 length equals 16 residues. V was shortened by 1 base and J by 6 bases, with 17 bases between the two germline ends. Germline CDR1 and CDR2: SGHRS and YFSETQ. This CDR3 is CASSLSLDSWANEQFF. As DNA, the CDR3 is TGCGCCAGCAGCTTGTCATTGGACAGCTGGGCCAATGAGCAGTTCTTC.

The J gene is TRBJ1-2, the V gene TRBV6-4, with D perhaps TRBD1 (5 bases). This CDR3 comprises 15 residues. V shed 2 bases and J shed 7 bases, with 17 bases lying between them. Germline loops: CDR1 MRHNA, CDR2 SNTAGT. In DNA, the CDR3 is TGTGCCAGCAGTGACACCGCTCAAGGGGTTGGTGGCTACACCTTC. It yields the protein CASSDTAQGVGGYTF.